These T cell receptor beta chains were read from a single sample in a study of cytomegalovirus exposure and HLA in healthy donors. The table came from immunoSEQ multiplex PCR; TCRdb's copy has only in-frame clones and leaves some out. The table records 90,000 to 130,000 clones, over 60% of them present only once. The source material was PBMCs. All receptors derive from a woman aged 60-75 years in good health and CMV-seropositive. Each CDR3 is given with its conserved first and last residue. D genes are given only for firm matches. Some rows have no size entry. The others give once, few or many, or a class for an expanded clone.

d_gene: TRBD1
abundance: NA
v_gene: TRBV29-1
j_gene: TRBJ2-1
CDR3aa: CSVVFIWTGRYNEQFF
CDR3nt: TGCAGCGTTGTTTTTATCTGGACAGGGAGGTACAATGAGCAGTTCTTC

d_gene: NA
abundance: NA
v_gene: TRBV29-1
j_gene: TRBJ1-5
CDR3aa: CSAAPGSSSNQPQHF
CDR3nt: TGCAGCGCTGCCCCCGGGAGCAGTAGCAATCAGCCCCAGCATTTT

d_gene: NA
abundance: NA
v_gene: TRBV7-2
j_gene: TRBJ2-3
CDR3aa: CASSLGGTDTQYF
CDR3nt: TGTGCCAGCAGCTTAGGAGGCACAGATACGCAGTATTTT

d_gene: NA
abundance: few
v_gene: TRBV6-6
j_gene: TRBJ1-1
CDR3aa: CASSYGRGYTEAFF
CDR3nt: TGTGCCAGCAGTTACGGAAGAGGTTACACTGAAGCTTTCTTT

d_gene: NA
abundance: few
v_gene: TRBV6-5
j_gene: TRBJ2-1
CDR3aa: CASSYSEGTGNEQFF
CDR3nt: TGTGCCAGCAGTTACTCTGAGGGAACGGGAAATGAGCAGTTCTTC

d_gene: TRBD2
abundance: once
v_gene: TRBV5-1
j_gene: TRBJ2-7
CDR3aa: CASSLGSGTAGLAGSSYEQYF
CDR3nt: TGCGCCAGCAGCTTGGGGTCCGGGACAGCGGGACTAGCGGGAAGTTCCTACGAGCAGTACTTC

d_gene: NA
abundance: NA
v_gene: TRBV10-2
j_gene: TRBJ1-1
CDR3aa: CASSTTGYPEAFF
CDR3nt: TGCGCCAGCAGTACAACAGGGTACCCTGAAGCTTTCTTT

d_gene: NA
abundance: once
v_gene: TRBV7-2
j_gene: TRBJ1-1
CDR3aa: CASSTGGSRTEAFF
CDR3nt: TGTGCCAGCAGTACGGGGGGCTCACGCACTGAAGCTTTCTTT

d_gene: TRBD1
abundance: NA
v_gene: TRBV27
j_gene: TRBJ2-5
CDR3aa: CASSLDREETQYF
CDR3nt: TGTGCCAGCAGTCTGGACAGGGAAGAGACCCAGTACTTC

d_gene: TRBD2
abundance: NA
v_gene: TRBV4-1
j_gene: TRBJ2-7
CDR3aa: CASSLLTSGGNYEQYF
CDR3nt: TGCGCCAGCAGCCTCCTGACTAGCGGGGGAAACTACGAGCAGTACTTC

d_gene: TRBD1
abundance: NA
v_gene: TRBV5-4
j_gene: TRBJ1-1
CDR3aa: CASSGGGQANTEAFF
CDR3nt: TGTGCCAGCAGCGGGGGTGGACAGGCGAACACTGAAGCTTTCTTT

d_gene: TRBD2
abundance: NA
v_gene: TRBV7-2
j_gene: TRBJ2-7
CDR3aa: CASSLTPGLAYEQYF
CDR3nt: TGTGCCAGCAGCCTCACCCCGGGACTAGCTTACGAGCAGTACTTC

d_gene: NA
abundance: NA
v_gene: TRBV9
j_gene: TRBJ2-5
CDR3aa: CASSVGSGTHQETQYF
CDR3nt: TGTGCCAGCAGCGTAGGGTCAGGGACACACCAAGAGACCCAGTACTTC

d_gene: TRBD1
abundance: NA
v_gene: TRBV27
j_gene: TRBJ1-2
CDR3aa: CASRRTGAHYGYTF
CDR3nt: TGTGCCAGCAGGCGGACAGGGGCTCACTATGGCTACACCTTC

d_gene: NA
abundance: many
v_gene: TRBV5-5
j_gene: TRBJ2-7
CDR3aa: CASSLASFTTVAYEQYF
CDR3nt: TGTGCCAGCAGCTTGGCCTCTTTTACGACAGTAGCTTACGAGCAGTACTTC

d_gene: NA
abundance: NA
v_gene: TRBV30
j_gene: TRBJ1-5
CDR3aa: CAWSGQLGQPQHF
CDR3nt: TGTGCCTGGAGTGGACAGTTAGGTCAACCCCAGCATTTT

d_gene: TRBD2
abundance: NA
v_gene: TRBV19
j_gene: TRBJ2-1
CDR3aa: CASSIRAGGPNEQFF
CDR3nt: TGTGCCAGTAGTATCCGGGCGGGAGGGCCCAATGAGCAGTTCTTC

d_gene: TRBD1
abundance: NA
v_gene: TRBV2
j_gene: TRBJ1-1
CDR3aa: CASSKDRMNTEAFF
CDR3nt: TGTGCCAGCAGTAAGGACAGGATGAACACTGAAGCTTTCTTT

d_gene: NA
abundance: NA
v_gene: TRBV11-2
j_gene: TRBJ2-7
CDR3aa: CASSLVGMGREQYF
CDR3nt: TGTGCCAGCAGCTTAGTAGGTATGGGGCGCGAGCAGTACTTC

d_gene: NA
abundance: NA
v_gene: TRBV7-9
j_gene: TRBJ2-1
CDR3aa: CAILTRGNEQFF
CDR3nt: TGTGCCATCTTGACCAGGGGCAATGAGCAGTTCTTC

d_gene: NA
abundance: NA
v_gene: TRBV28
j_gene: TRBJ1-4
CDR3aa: CASSPPGQGITNEKLFF
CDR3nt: TGTGCCAGCAGTCCCCCGGGTCAGGGGATTACTAATGAAAAACTGTTTTTT

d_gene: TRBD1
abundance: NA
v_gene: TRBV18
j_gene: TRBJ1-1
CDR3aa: CASSPWTGGTEAFF
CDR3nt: TGTGCCAGCTCACCGTGGACAGGGGGCACTGAAGCTTTCTTT

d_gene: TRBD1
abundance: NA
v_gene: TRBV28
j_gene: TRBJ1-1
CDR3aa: CASSTTGAPDTEAFF
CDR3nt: TGTGCCAGCAGTACAACAGGGGCCCCGGACACTGAAGCTTTCTTT

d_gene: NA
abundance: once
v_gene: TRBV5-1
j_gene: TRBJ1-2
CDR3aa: CASSSGASKDYGYTF
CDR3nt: TGCGCCAGCAGCTCTGGGGCCTCCAAGGACTATGGCTACACCTTC

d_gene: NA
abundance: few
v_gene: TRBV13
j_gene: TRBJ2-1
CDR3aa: CASSSRVNEQFF
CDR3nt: TGTGCCAGCAGCTCTAGAGTCAATGAGCAGTTCTTC

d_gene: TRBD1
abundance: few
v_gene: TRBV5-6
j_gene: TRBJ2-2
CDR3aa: CASSFITGGSTGELFF
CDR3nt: TGTGCCAGCAGCTTCATTACAGGGGGCAGCACCGGGGAGCTGTTTTTT